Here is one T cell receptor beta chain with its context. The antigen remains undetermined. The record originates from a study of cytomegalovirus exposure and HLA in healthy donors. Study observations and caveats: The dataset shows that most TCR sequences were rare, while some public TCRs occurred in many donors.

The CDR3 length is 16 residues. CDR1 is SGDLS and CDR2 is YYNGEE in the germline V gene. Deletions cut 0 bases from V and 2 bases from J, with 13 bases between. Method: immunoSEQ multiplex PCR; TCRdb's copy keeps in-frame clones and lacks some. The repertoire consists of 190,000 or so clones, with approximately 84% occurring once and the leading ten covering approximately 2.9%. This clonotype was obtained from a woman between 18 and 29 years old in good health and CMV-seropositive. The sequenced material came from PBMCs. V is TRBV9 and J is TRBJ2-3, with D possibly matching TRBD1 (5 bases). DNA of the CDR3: TGTGCCAGCAGCGTAGCTGGGAAGGGGTCCACAGATACGCAGTATTTT. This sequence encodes CASSVAGKGSTDTQYF. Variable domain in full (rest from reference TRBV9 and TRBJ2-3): DSGVTQTPKHLITATGQRVTLRCSPRSGDLSVYWYQQSLDQGLQFLIQYYNGEERAKGNILERFSAQQFPDLHSELNLSSLELGDSALYFCASSVAGKGSTDTQYFGPGTRLTVL.